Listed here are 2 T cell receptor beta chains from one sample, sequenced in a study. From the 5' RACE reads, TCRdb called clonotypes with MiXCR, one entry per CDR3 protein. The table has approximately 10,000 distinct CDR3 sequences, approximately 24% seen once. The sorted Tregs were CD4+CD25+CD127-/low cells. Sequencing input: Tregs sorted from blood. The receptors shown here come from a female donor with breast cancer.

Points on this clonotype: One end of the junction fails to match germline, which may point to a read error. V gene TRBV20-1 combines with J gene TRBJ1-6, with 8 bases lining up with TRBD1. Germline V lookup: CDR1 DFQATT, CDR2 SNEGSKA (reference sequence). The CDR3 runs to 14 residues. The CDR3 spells CSARRQGWNSALHF. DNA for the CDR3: TGCAGTGCTAGACGACAGGGGTGGAATTCAGCCCTCCACTTT.

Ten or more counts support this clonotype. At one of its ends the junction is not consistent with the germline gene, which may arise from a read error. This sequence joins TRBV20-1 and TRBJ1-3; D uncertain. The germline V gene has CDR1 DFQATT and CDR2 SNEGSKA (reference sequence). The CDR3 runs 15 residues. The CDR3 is CSARDGVYSGNTIYF. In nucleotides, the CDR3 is TGCAGTGCCAGAGACGGCGTCTACTCTGGAAACACCATATATTTT.